This T cell receptor beta chain was sequenced for a study of radiotherapy plus CTLA-4 blockade in lung cancer. Study overall: Patients showed objective responses in 15% to 20% of cases, and disease control was achieved by approximately 30%.

Libraries were prepared by immunoSEQ multiplex PCR; TCRdb keeps only in-frame clonotypes and omits some of them. The sample has about 72,000 clones, roughly 78% seen once. The junction had 6 bases not matched to a gene; V was cut back by 3 bases and J by 8 bases. Germline assignment: CDR1 KGHSH and CDR2 LQKENI. This CDR3 contains 13 residues. This TCR came from a human donor with non-small cell lung cancer who had a complete response to radiotherapy plus ipilimumab. Sequenced material: peripheral blood, taken from a patient treated with radiotherapy plus ipilimumab. This chain uses TRBV18 with TRBJ1-2; 7 bases are a match to TRBD1. CDR3: CASSPRDSNGYTF. CDR3 bases: TGTGCCAGCTCACCGAGGGACAGTAACGGCTACACCTTC.